Listed below are T cell receptor beta chains from one sample, sequenced in a study of cytomegalovirus exposure and HLA in healthy donors. Sequencing was performed with immunoSEQ multiplex PCR; in TCRdb, only in-frame clones are kept and a portion is missing. The profile covers about 44,000 clones, with roughly 93% appearing a single time and around 2.1% taken by the ten largest. What was sequenced was PBMCs. The receptors derive from a young woman in good health and CMV-seronegative. Both conserved end residues are part of each CDR3. A D gene is named only where the DNA matches it firmly. A row's size may be missing; if present it is once, few, many or a size class.

d_gene: -; len: 15; j_gene: TRBJ1-1; abundance: -; v_gene: TRBV5-1; CDR3aa: CASSFWPTGNTEAFF; CDR3nt: TGCGCCAGCAGCTTTTGGCCGACGGGGAACACTGAAGCTTTCTTT
d_gene: -; len: 13; j_gene: TRBJ1-5; abundance: -; v_gene: TRBV9; CDR3aa: CASSVQGNQPQHF; CDR3nt: TGTGCCAGCAGCGTCCAGGGCAATCAGCCCCAGCATTTT
d_gene: TRBD2; len: 16; j_gene: TRBJ2-1; abundance: -; v_gene: TRBV6-6; CDR3aa: CASSAREGYSYNEQFF; CDR3nt: TGTGCCAGCAGTGCCCGGGAGGGGTACTCCTACAATGAGCAGTTCTTC
d_gene: -; len: 15; j_gene: TRBJ1-2; abundance: -; v_gene: TRBV10-2; CDR3aa: CASSETKGVLNGYTF; CDR3nt: TGCGCCAGCAGTGAGACAAAGGGGGTCCTTAATGGCTACACCTTC
d_gene: TRBD2; len: 13; j_gene: TRBJ2-1; abundance: -; v_gene: TRBV10-3; CDR3aa: CAARGGADNEQFF; CDR3nt: TGTGCCGCCCGGGGGGGAGCTGACAATGAGCAGTTCTTC
d_gene: TRBD2; len: 18; j_gene: TRBJ2-3; abundance: -; v_gene: TRBV5-1; CDR3aa: CASSPIVLGSGGTDTQYF; CDR3nt: TGCGCCAGCAGCCCCATAGTATTGGGTAGCGGGGGTACAGATACGCAGTATTTT
d_gene: -; len: 15; j_gene: TRBJ2-1; abundance: -; v_gene: TRBV6-5; CDR3aa: CASSSLGGRGNEQFF; CDR3nt: TGTGCCAGCAGCTCCCTAGGGGGGAGGGGGAATGAGCAGTTCTTC
d_gene: TRBD1; len: 14; j_gene: TRBJ2-7; abundance: once; v_gene: TRBV10-1; CDR3aa: CASSRGQGPSRQYF; CDR3nt: TGCGCCAGCAGCCGAGGACAGGGGCCATCTAGGCAGTACTTC
d_gene: TRBD1; len: 15; j_gene: TRBJ2-4; abundance: -; v_gene: TRBV9; CDR3aa: CASSVAGQGNYIQYF; CDR3nt: TGTGCCAGCAGCGTAGCAGGACAGGGTAATTACATTCAGTACTTC
d_gene: TRBD2; len: 16; j_gene: TRBJ2-5; abundance: -; v_gene: TRBV2; CDR3aa: CASSDGVAGGQETQYF; CDR3nt: TGTGCCAGCAGTGATGGGGTAGCGGGGGGACAAGAGACCCAGTACTTC
d_gene: TRBD1; len: 19; j_gene: TRBJ2-6; abundance: -; v_gene: TRBV28; CDR3aa: CASSSWTGGSSSGANVLTF; CDR3nt: TGTGCCAGCAGTTCCTGGACAGGGGGCTCGTCGTCTGGGGCCAACGTCCTGACTTTC
d_gene: TRBD1; len: 14; j_gene: TRBJ2-7; abundance: -; v_gene: TRBV9; CDR3aa: CASSSGTGSYEQYF; CDR3nt: TGTGCCAGCAGCTCCGGGACAGGCTCCTACGAGCAGTACTTC
d_gene: -; len: 13; j_gene: TRBJ1-5; abundance: -; v_gene: TRBV1; CDR3aa: CTSSQHSNQPQHF; CDR3nt: TGCACCAGCAGCCAACATAGCAATCAGCCCCAGCATTTT
d_gene: -; len: 14; j_gene: TRBJ1-1; abundance: -; v_gene: TRBV29-1; CDR3aa: CSVVIGQLTGEAFF; CDR3nt: TGCAGCGTTGTAATCGGTCAACTTACAGGTGAAGCTTTCTTT
d_gene: -; len: 15; j_gene: TRBJ1-3; abundance: -; v_gene: TRBV18; CDR3aa: CASSPLLQGWNTIYF; CDR3nt: TGTGCCAGCTCACCACTTCTTCAGGGATGGAACACCATATATTTT
d_gene: -; len: 16; j_gene: TRBJ1-5; abundance: -; v_gene: TRBV28; CDR3aa: CASTLAGGWRNQPQHF; CDR3nt: TGTGCCAGCACCTTGGCGGGGGGGTGGCGCAATCAGCCCCAGCATTTT
d_gene: -; len: 15; j_gene: TRBJ1-5; abundance: -; v_gene: TRBV28; CDR3aa: CASSADRVSNQPQHF; CDR3nt: TGTGCCAGCAGTGCCGACAGAGTTAGCAATCAGCCCCAGCATTTT
d_gene: TRBD2; len: 14; j_gene: TRBJ2-3; abundance: -; v_gene: TRBV6-6; CDR3aa: CASTTSGNTDTQYF; CDR3nt: TGTGCCAGCACAACTAGCGGGAACACAGATACGCAGTATTTT
d_gene: -; len: 16; j_gene: TRBJ2-7; abundance: -; v_gene: TRBV6-5; CDR3aa: CASSYSSFPYSYEQYF; CDR3nt: TGTGCCAGCAGTTACTCGAGCTTTCCTTACTCCTACGAGCAGTACTTC
d_gene: -; len: 12; j_gene: TRBJ1-1; abundance: -; v_gene: TRBV7-9; CDR3aa: CASSLGQSEAFF; CDR3nt: TGTGCCAGCAGCTTGGGGCAGTCTGAAGCTTTCTTT